Following are 5 T cell receptor beta chains from one sample sequenced in a study of blood T cell repertoires in COVID-19. Here immunoSEQ multiplex PCR was the method, and the copy in TCRdb shows in-frame clones only, minus some. This sample yields around 150,000 clones, of which about 87% are seen a single time; roughly 4.3% belongs to the top ten. The sequenced sample was peripheral blood. The receptor set was obtained from a woman in her forties with acute or convalescent COVID-19.

The chain links TRBV18 to TRBJ1-5; TRBD1 is a possible D gene (5 bases). V gave up 6 bases and J gave up 3 bases, with 9 bases separating them. The CDR3 is 13 residues long. The germline CDR1 and CDR2 sequences are KGHSH and LQKENI. The CDR3 is CASSQGPNQPQHF. The DNA for the CDR3 is TGTGCCAGCTCTCAGGGTCCCAATCAGCCCCAGCATTTT.

This clone was counted once. This sequence joins TRBV5-8 and TRBJ1-2; D gene uncertain. Trimming cost V 3 bases and J 0 bases, with 12 bases left between them. This CDR3 has 15 residues. Germline lookup yields CDR1 SGHTS and CDR2 YDEGEE. DNA of the CDR3: TGTGCCAGCAGCTCTCGCCCCCGGTCTAACTATGGCTACACCTTC. Residues: CASSSRPRSNYGYTF.

The CDR3 loop is CASSLREGYGYTF. The CDR3 DNA is TGTGCCAGCAGCCTGAGGGAGGGGTATGGCTACACCTTC. The gene calls are TRBV3-1 (or the pseudogene TRBV3-2) and TRBJ1-2; a possible D gene is TRBD1 (5 bases). Trimming removed 4 bases from V and 5 bases from J, with 11 bases in between. The V gene's germline CDR1 is LGHDT and CDR2 YNNKEL (reference sequence). This CDR3 comprises 13 residues.

In its sample, this clone was seen a few times. The chain is built from TRBV5-1 and TRBJ2-7; weak D call: TRBD2 (5 bases). V gave up 5 bases and J gave up 5 bases, with 23 bases separating them. CDR3 length equals 16 residues. The V gene's germline CDR1 is SGHRS and CDR2 YFSETQ. This CDR3 is CASRIRAGRIGDEQYF. CDR3 nucleotides: TGCGCCAGCAGGATTCGCGCGGGCCGGATCGGGGACGAGCAGTACTTC.

This clone was counted a few times. V is TRBV10-3 and J is TRBJ2-3; no definite D call. Looked up from germline, CDR1 is ENHRY and CDR2 is SYGVKD. This CDR3 has 12 residues. V was cut by 8 bases and J by 6 bases, with 12 bases left in between. CDR3 amino acids: CAIGQIGDTQYF. The CDR3 DNA is TGTGCCATCGGGCAGATTGGGGATACGCAGTATTTT.